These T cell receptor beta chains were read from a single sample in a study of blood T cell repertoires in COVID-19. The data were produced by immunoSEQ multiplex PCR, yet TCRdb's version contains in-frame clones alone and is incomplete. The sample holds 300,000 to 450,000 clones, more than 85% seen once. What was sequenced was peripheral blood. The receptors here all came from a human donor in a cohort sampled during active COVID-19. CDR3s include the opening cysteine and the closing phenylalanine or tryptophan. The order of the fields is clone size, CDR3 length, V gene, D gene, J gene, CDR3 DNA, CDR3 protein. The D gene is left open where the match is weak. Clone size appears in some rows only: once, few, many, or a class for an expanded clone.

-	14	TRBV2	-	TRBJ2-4	TGTGCCAGCAGTGAGGGGCGCGTCAAAAACATTCAGTACTTC	CASSEGRVKNIQYF
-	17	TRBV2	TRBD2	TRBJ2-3	TGTGCCAGCAGTCGTGGGACTAGCGGGGGGGCCACAGATACGCAGTATTTT	CASSRGTSGGATDTQYF
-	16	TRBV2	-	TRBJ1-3	TGTGCCAGCAGTGAATCTTTGGGGGCGCCCGGAAACACCATATATTTT	CASSESLGAPGNTIYF
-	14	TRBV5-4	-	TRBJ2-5	TGTGCCAGCAGCTCGGCTGGGGGCGAGGAGACCCAGTACTTC	CASSSAGGEETQYF
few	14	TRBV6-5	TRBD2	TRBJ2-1	TGTGCCACCTGGACTAGCGGGGGGGAGGCTGAGCAGTTCTTC	CATWTSGGEAEQFF
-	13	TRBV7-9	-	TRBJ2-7	TGTGCCAGCAGCCAGGCCGGGGCCTACGAGCAGTACTTC	CASSQAGAYEQYF
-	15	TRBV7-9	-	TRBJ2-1	TGTGCCAGCAGCTGGGGGGACAGAACCTTCAATGAGCAGTTCTTC	CASSWGDRTFNEQFF
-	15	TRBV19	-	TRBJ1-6	TGTGCCAGTAGTAAAACGGTTCTCGGTAATTCACCCCTCCACTTT	CASSKTVLGNSPLHF
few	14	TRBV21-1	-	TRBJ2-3	TGTGCCAGCAGCAAAGGCCACGCGGAAGATACGCAGTATTTT	CASSKGHAEDTQYF
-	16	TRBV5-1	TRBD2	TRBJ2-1	TGCGCCAGCAGCTTGGATGGCGGGGGGGCGAGGAATGAGCAGTTCTTC	CASSLDGGGARNEQFF
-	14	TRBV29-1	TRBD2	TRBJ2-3	TGCAGCGTTGTGGGGGGAGGGTACGGAGATACGCAGTATTTT	CSVVGGGYGDTQYF
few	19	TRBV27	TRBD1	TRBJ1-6	TGTGCCAGCAGTCTCAGACTGCCTGAACAGGGGCATCCCGATTCACCCCTCCACTTT	CASSLRLPEQGHPDSPLHF
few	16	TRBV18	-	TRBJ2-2	TGTGCCAGCTCGCCTACAGGGACGGCGAACACCGGGGAGCTGTTTTTT	CASSPTGTANTGELFF
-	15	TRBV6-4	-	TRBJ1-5	TGTGCCAGCAGTTCCCGGCGGGGGTACAATCAGCCCCAGCATTTT	CASSSRRGYNQPQHF
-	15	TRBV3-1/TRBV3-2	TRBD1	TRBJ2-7	TGTGCCAGCAGCCAAGGGTCAGGGGGTACCTACGAGCAGTACTTC	CASSQGSGGTYEQYF
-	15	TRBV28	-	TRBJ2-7	TGTGCCAGCAGTCTCCCCCGTGCGGCTCCCTACGAGCAGTACTTC	CASSLPRAAPYEQYF
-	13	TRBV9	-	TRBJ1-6	TGTGCCAGCAGCGTAGGGGGGGGTTCACCCCTCCACTTT	CASSVGGGSPLHF
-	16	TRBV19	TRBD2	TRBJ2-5	TGTGCCAGTAGTATAATCTGGCGGGGGGGCCTAGAGACCCAGTACTTC	CASSIIWRGGLETQYF
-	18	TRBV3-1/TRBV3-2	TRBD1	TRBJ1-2	TGTGCCAGCAGCCGGGGGGGCGGGACAGGGTCTTCGTTGAATGGCTACACCTTC	CASSRGGGTGSSLNGYTF
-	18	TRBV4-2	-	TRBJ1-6	TGTGCCAGCAGCCAAGACCTTCCGGGAGGGGATAATGATTCACCCCTCCACTTT	CASSQDLPGGDNDSPLHF
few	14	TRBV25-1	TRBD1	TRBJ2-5	TGTGCCAGCAGTGAGACAGGGATGGCAGAGACCCAGTACTTC	CASSETGMAETQYF
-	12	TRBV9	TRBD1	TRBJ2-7	TGTGCCAGCAGCGTTACAGGGGGCGAGCAGTACTTC	CASSVTGGEQYF
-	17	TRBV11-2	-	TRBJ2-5	TGTGCCAGCAGCTTTGGAGGTCTGGTAGCAGGCGGAGAGACCCAGTACTTC	CASSFGGLVAGGETQYF
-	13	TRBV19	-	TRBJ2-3	TGTGCCAGTAGTGGGCAGAGCACAGATACGCAGTATTTT	CASSGQSTDTQYF
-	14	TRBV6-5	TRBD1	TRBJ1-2	TGTGCCAGCAGTTACTCGGACAGGGGAAATGGCTACACCTTC	CASSYSDRGNGYTF
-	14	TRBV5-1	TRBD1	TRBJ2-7	TGCGCCAGTGAGACCGGGACAGGGGAGGGCGAGCAGTACTTC	CASETGTGEGEQYF
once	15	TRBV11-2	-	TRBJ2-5	TGTGCCAGCAGCTTAGTGCCAGACTTGTTTGAGACCCAGTACTTC	CASSLVPDLFETQYF
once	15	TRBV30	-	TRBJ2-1	TGTGCCTGGAGCCCCCTACTAGCCGCCTACAATGAGCAGTTCTTC	CAWSPLLAAYNEQFF
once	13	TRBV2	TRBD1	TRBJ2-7	TGTGCCAGCAGCCGGGACAGGCCCTACGAGCAGTACTTC	CASSRDRPYEQYF
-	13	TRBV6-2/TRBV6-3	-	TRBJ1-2	TGTGCCAGCAGTTACCTGGACAGCTATGGCTACACCTTC	CASSYLDSYGYTF
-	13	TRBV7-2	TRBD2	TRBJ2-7	TGTGCCAGCAGCTTGTCTAGCGGGTACGAGCAGTACTTC	CASSLSSGYEQYF